This T cell receptor (beta chain) was profiled in a study of cytomegalovirus exposure and HLA in healthy donors. Study in general: Roughly 179 million T cells yielded 100 million or so unique TCR beta sequences, as an earlier analysis found. Notes on the study in general: DRB1 had the most TCR associations and HLA-C the fewest, a later analysis found, with rates varying by HLA locus. Previously analyzed data showed that most TCR beta V segments were productive at a frequency of about 90% or about 30%. Several of the most significant clusters were apparently associated with common viral pathogens in a later analysis.

The PCR made use of 60 Vbeta and 13 Jbeta primers. The protocol was immunoSEQ multiplex PCR, while the TCRdb copy is restricted to in-frame clones and leaves out a portion. This table holds under 150,000 clones, around three quarters found once. The CDR3 extends over 15 amino acids. V trimming: 4 bases; J trimming: 2 bases; junction bases outside the gene matches: 6. The germline V gene encodes CDR1 SNHLY and CDR2 FYNNEI. About this clone itself: The antigen is undetermined. The identical CDR3 is also encoded by other nucleotide sequences in the sample.

Sequenced: PBMCs. The chain links TRBV2 to TRBJ2-7, with 9 bases fitting TRBD1. This sequence originates from a woman between 40 and 50 years old in good health and CMV-seropositive. CDR3 loop: CASSVQGAETYEQYF. CDR3 bases: TGTGCCAGCAGTGTACAGGGGGCTGAAACCTACGAGCAGTACTTC.